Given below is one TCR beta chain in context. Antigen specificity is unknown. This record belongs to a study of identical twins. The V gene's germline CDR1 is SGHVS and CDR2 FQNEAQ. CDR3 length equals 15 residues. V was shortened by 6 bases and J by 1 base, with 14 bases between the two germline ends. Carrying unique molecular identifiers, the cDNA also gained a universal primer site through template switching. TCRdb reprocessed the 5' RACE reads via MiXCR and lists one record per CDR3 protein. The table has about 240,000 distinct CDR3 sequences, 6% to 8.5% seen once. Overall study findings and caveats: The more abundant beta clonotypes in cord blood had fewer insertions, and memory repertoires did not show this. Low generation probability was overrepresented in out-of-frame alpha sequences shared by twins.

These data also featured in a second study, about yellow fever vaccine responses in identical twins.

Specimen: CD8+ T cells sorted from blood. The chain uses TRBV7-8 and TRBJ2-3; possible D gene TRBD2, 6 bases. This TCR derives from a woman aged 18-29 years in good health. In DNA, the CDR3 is TGTGCCAGCAGGCCAACTAGCAGCCGCACAGATACGCAGTATTTT. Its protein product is CASRPTSSRTDTQYF. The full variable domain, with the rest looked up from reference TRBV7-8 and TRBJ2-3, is GAGVSQSPRYKVAKRGQDVALRCDPISGHVSLFWYQQALGQGPEFLTYFQNEAQLDKSGLPSDRFFAERPEGSVSTLKIQRTQQEDSAVYLCASRPTSSRTDTQYFGPGTRLTVL.